The next 3 T cell receptor beta chains were all read from a single sample in a study of blood T cell repertoires in COVID-19. Method: immunoSEQ multiplex PCR; TCRdb's copy keeps in-frame clones and lacks some. The sample carries roughly 96,000 clones, 82% recorded once. Sequenced sample: peripheral blood. All receptors derive from a man at least 80 years old with acute or convalescent COVID-19.

The chain links TRBV11-3 to TRBJ2-2; D ambiguous. Germline V CDR1 and CDR2: SGHNT, YENEEA. This CDR3 has 15 amino acids. V dropped 1 base and J dropped 6 bases, with 12 bases sitting between them. Here the CDR3 reads CASSLGGLVPGELFF. In DNA, the CDR3 is TGTGCCAGCAGCTTAGGAGGATTGGTCCCCGGGGAGCTGTTTTTT.

This CDR3 is CASSPKANTEAFF. CDR3 coding DNA: TGCGCCAGCAGCCCTAAAGCGAACACTGAAGCTTTCTTT. This chain links TRBV4-3 with TRBJ1-1; no reliable D call. This CDR3 contains 13 residues. Trimming removed 4 bases from V and 1 base from J, with 7 bases in between. Germline V lookup: CDR1 LGHNA, CDR2 YSLEER.

V and J are TRBV5-6 and TRBJ1-5; D is possibly TRBD1 (5 bases). V was shortened by 2 bases and J by 7 bases, with 10 bases between the two germline ends. This CDR3 is 13 amino acids long. Germline V gene data show CDR1 as SGHDT and CDR2 as YYEEEE. In nucleotides, the CDR3 is TGTGCCAGCAGCTTAAAGGGGAACCAGCCCCAGCATTTT. Residues: CASSLKGNQPQHF. Full variable domain (missing parts from reference TRBV5-6 and TRBJ1-5): DAGVTQSPTHLIKTRGQQVTLRCSPKSGHDTVSWYQQALGQGPQFIFQYYEEEERQRGNFPDRFSGHQFPNYSSELNVNALLLGDSALYLCASSLKGNQPQHFGDGTRLSIL.